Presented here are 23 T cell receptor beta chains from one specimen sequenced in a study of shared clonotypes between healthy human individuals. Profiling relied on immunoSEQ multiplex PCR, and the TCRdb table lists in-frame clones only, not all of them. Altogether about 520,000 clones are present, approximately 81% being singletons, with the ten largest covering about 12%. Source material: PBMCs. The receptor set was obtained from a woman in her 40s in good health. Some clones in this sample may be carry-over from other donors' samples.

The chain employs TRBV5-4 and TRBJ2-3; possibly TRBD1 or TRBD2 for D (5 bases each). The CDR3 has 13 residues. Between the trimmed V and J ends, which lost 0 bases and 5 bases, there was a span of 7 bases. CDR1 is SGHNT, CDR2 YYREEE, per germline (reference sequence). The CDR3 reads CASSLVGEDTQYF. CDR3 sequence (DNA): TGTGCCAGCAGCTTGGTGGGGGAAGATACGCAGTATTTT.

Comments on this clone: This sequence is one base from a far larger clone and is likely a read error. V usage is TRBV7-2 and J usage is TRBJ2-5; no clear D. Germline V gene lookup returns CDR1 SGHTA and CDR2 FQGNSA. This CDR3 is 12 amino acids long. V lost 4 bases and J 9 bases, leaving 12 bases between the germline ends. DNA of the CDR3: TGTGCCAGCAGCTCTCTGACCTTGGCCCAGTACTTC. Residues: CASSSLTLAQYF. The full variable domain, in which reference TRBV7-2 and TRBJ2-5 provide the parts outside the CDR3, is GAGVSQSPSNKVTEKGKDVELRCDPISGHTALYWYRQSLGQGLEFLIYFQGNSAPDKSGLPSDRFSAERTGGSVSTLTIQRTQQEDSAVYLCASSSLTLAQYFGPGTRLLVL.

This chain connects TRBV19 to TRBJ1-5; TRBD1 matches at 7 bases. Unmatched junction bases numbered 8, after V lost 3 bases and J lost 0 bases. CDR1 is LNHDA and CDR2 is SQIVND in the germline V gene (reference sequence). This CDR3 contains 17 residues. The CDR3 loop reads CASSIRDSFNSNQPQHF. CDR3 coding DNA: TGTGCCAGTAGTATTCGGGACAGCTTCAATAGCAATCAGCCCCAGCATTTT. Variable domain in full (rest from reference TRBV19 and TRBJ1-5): DGGITQSPKYLFRKEGQNVTLSCEQNLNHDAMYWYRQDPGQGLRLIYYSQIVNDFQKGDIAEGYSVSREKKESFPLTVTSAQKNPTAFYLCASSIRDSFNSNQPQHFGDGTRLSIL.

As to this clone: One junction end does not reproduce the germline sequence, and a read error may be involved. The CDR3 is CASSLFRGQNAESFF. As DNA, the CDR3 is TGTGCCAGCAGCTTGTTCAGGGGGCAGAACGCTGAATCTTTCTTT. The V call is TRBV5-4, the J call TRBJ1-1; TRBD1 matches 8 bases. The CDR3 covers 15 residues. Germline-derived CDR1 and CDR2 are SGHNT and YYREEE (reference sequence).

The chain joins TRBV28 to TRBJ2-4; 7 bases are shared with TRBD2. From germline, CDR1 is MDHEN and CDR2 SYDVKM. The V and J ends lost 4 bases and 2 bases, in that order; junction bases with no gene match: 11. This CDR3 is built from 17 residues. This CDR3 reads CASSSLSAGASKNIQYF. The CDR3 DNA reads TGTGCCAGCAGTTCCCTCTCTGCGGGAGCGTCCAAAAACATTCAGTACTTC.

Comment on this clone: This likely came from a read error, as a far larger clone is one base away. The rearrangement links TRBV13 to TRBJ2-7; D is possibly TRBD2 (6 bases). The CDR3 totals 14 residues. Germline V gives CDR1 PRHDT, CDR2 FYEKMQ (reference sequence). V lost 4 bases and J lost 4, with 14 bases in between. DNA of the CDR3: TGTGCCAGCAGCTCCTGGACTAACGGGTACGAGCAGTACTTC. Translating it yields CASSSWTNGYEQYF.

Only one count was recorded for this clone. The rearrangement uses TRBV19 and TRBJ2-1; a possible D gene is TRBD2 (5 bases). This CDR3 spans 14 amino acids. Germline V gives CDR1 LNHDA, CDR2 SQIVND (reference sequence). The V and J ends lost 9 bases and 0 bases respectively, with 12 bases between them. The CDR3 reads CASRSGSSYNEQFF. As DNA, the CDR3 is TGTGCCAGCCGGTCTGGGAGCTCCTACAATGAGCAGTTCTTC. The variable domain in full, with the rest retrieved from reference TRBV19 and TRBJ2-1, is DGGITQSPKYLFRKEGQNVTLSCEQNLNHDAMYWYRQDPGQGLRLIYYSQIVNDFQKGDIAEGYSVSREKKESFPLTVTSAQKNPTAFYLCASRSGSSYNEQFFGPGTRLTVL.

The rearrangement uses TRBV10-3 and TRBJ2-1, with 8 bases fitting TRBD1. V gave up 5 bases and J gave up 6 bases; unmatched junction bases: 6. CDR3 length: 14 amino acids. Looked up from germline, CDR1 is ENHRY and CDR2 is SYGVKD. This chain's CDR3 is CAISRRQGINEQFF. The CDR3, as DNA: TGTGCCATCAGTAGAAGACAGGGGATCAATGAGCAGTTCTTC.

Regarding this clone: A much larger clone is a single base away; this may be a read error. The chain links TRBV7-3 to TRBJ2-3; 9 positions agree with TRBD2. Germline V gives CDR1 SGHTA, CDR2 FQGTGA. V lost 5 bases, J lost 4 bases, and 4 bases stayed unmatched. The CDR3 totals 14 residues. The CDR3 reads CASSISGSADTQYF. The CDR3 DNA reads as TGTGCCAGCAGCATTAGCGGGAGTGCAGATACGCAGTATTTT.

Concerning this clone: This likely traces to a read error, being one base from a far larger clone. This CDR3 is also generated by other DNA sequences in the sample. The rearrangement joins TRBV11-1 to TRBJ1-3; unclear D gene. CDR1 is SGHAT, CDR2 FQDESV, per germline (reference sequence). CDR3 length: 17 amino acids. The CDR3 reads CASSLDEGAVVGNTIYF. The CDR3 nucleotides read TGTGCCAGCAGCTTAGACGAGGGCGCGGTCGTCGGAAACACAATATATTTT.

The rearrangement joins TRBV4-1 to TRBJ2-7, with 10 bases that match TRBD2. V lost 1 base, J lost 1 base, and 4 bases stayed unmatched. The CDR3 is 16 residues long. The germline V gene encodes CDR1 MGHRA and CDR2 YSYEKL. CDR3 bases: TGCGCCAGCAGCCAAGGCCTAGCGGGAGTATCCTACGAGCAGTACTTC. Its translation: CASSQGLAGVSYEQYF.

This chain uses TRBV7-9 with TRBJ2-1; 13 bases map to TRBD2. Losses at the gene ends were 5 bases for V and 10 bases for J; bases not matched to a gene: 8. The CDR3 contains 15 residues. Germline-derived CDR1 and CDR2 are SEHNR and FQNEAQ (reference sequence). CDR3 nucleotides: TGTGCCAGCAGCCCCACTAGCGGGAGGGCCCGGGAGCAGTTCTTC. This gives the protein CASSPTSGRAREQFF.

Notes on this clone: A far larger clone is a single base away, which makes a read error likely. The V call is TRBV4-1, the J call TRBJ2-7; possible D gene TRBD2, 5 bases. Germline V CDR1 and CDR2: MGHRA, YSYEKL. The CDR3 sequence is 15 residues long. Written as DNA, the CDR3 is TGCGCCAGCAGCCAAGCGGTCTCCCGGAGGTACGAGCATTACTTC. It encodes CASSQAVSRRYEHYF.

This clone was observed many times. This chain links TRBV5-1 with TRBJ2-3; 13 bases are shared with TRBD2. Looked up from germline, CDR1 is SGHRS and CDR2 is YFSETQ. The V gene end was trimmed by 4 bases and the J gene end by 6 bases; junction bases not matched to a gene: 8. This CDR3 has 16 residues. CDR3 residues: CASSRTSGSSGDTQYF. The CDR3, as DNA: TGCGCCAGCAGCCGGACTAGCGGGAGTTCTGGTGATACGCAGTATTTT.

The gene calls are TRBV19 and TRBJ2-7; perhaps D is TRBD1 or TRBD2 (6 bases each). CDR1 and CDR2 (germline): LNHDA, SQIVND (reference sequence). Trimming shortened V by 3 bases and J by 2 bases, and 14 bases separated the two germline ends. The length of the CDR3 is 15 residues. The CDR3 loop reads CASSIRQEGTYEQYF. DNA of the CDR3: TGTGCCAGTAGTATCCGACAGGAGGGGACCTACGAGCAGTACTTC. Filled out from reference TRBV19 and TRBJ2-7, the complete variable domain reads DGGITQSPKYLFRKEGQNVTLSCEQNLNHDAMYWYRQDPGQGLRLIYYSQIVNDFQKGDIAEGYSVSREKKESFPLTVTSAQKNPTAFYLCASSIRQEGTYEQYFGPGTRLTVT.

CDR3 coding DNA: TGTGCCAGCAGTGTAAAGATCGATCAGCCCCAGCATTTT. Protein product: CASSVKIDQPQHF. This chain links TRBV6-1 with TRBJ1-5; D gene unclear. V was pared by 4 bases and J by 5 bases, with 9 bases between. CDR3 length equals 13 residues. Looked up from germline, CDR1 is MNHNS and CDR2 is SASEGT.

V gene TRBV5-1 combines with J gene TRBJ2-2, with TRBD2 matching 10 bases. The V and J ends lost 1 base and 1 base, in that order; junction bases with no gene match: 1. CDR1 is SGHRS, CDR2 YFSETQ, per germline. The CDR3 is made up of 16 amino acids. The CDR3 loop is CASSLRTSGNTGELFF. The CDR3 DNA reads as TGCGCCAGCAGCTTGAGGACTAGCGGGAACACCGGGGAGCTGTTTTTT.

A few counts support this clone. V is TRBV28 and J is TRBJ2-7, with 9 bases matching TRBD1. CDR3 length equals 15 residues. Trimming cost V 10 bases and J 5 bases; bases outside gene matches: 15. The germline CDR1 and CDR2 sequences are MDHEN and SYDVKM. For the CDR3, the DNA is TGTGCCACTCTTCCTACGGGACAGGGATCCCACGAGCAGTACTTC. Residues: CATLPTGQGSHEQYF.

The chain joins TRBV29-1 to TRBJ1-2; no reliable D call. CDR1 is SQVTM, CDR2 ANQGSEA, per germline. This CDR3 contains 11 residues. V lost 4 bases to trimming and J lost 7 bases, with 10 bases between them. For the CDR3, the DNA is TGCAGCGTTGGGGAGACGGGTGGCTACACCTTC. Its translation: CSVGETGGYTF.

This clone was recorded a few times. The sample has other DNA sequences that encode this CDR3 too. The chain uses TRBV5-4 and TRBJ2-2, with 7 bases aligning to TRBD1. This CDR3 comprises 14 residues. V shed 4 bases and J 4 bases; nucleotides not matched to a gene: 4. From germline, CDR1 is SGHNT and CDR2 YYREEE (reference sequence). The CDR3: CASSLGTATGELFF. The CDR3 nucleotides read TGTGCCAGCAGCCTAGGGACAGCCACCGGGGAGCTGTTTTTT.

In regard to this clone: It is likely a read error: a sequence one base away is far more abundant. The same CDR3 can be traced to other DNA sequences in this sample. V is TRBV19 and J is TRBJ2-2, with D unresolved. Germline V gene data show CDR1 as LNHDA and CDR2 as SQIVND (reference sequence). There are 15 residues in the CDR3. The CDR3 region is CASREGASNTGELFF. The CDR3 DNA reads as TGTGCCAGTAGAGAAGGAGCTTCGAACACAGGGGAGCTGTTTTTT.

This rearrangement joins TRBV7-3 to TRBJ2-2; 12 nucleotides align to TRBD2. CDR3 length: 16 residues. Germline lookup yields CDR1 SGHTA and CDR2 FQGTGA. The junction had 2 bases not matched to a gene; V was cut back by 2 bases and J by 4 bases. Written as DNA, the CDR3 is TGTGCCAGCAGCTTACTAGCGGGAGGGGCCACCGGGGAGCTGTTTTTT. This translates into CASSLLAGGATGELFF.

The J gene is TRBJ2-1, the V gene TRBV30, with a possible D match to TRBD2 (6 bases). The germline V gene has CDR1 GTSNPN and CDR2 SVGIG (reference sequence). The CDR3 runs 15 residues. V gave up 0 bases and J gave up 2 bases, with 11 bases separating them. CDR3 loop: CAWSVRGRPYNEQFF. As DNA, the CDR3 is TGTGCCTGGAGTGTTCGGGGGAGGCCCTACAATGAGCAGTTCTTC.